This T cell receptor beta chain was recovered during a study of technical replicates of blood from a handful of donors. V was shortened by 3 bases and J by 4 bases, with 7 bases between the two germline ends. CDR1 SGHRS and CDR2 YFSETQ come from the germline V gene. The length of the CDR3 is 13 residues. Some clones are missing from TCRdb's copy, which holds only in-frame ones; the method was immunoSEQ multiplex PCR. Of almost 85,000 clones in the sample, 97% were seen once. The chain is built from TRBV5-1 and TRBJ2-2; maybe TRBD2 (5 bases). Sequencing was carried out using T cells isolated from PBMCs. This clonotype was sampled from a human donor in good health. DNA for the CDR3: TGCGCCAGCAGCTCGGGATTCACCGGGGAGCTGTTTTTT. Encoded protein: CASSSGFTGELFF.